The 17 T cell receptor beta chains listed next were all sequenced from one sample in a study of T cell responses to AZD1222 COVID-19 vaccine. Profiling relied on immunoSEQ multiplex PCR, and the TCRdb table lists in-frame clones only, not all of them. The data contain about 140,000 clones, more than 75% of them singletons. Specimen: peripheral blood, collected 28 days after the second AZD1222 dose. Source of these receptors: an adult who received the AZD1222 COVID-19 vaccine.

CDR3 in DNA: TGTGCCAGCAGCTTACCAAGTGGGGCCAACGTCCTGACTTTC. Encoded protein: CASSLPSGANVLTF. V is TRBV5-4 and J is TRBJ2-6; D remains ambiguous. Trimming cost V 2 bases and J 3 bases, with 6 bases left between them. The length of the CDR3 is 14 residues. Looked up from germline, CDR1 is SGHNT and CDR2 is YYREEE (reference sequence).

J is TRBJ2-3 and V is TRBV3-1 (or the pseudogene TRBV3-2); D may correspond to TRBD1 or TRBD2 (6 bases each). Trimming pared 2 bases from V and 6 bases from J, leaving 15 bases between. In germline, CDR1 is LGHDT, CDR2 YNNKEL (reference sequence). CDR3 length: 15 amino acids. The CDR3 DNA reads TGTGCCAGCAGCCAAATCCCGGACAGCGGGGATACGCAGTATTTT. The encoded protein is CASSQIPDSGDTQYF.

V is TRBV7-8 and J is TRBJ1-4; D gene unclear. This CDR3 has 17 amino acids. CDR1 SGHVS and CDR2 FQNEAQ come from the germline V gene. The germline V and J ends were trimmed by 5 bases and 0 bases, with 16 bases remaining between them. As DNA, the CDR3 is TGTGCCAGCAGCCTCCCCCGGAGGTTTGCAACTAATGAAAAACTGTTTTTT. Translation: CASSLPRRFATNEKLFF.

The rearrangement uses TRBV4-3 and TRBJ2-7; D gene unclear. The CDR3 has 15 amino acids. The germline V gene has CDR1 LGHNA and CDR2 YSLEER. V shed 1 base and J shed 3 bases, with 13 bases lying between them. CDR3 sequence: CASSQGVNSHYEQYF. The CDR3 region has the DNA TGCGCCAGCAGCCAAGGGGTTAACAGCCACTACGAGCAGTACTTC.

The V call is TRBV29-1, the J call TRBJ2-7; D possibly corresponds to TRBD2 (5 bases). Looked up from germline, CDR1 is SQVTM and CDR2 is ANQGSEA. Trimming removed 7 bases at V and 2 bases at J, with 18 bases between. The CDR3 runs to 14 residues. The CDR3 reads CSATLARRAYEQYF. DNA of the CDR3: TGCAGCGCCACCCTAGCACGGCGGGCCTACGAGCAGTACTTC.

The chain is built from TRBV3-1 (or the pseudogene TRBV3-2) and TRBJ2-5; D is ambiguous. From germline, CDR1 is LGHDT and CDR2 YNNKEL (reference sequence). V lost 2 bases and J 2 bases, leaving 9 bases between the germline ends. The CDR3 runs 14 residues. CDR3 nucleotide sequence: TGTGCCAGCAGCCAATCGGTGATACAAGAGACCCAGTACTTC. It specifies CASSQSVIQETQYF.

V usage is TRBV3-1 (or the pseudogene TRBV3-2) and J usage is TRBJ2-1; D perhaps matches TRBD2 (5 bases). Germline CDR1 and CDR2: LGHDT and YNNKEL (reference sequence). V lost 1 base to trimming and J lost 9 bases, with 13 bases between them. The CDR3 is 14 amino acids. DNA for the CDR3: TGTGCCAGCAGCCAAGCCGGTGCCCGGGGTGAGCAGTTCTTC. It codes for CASSQAGARGEQFF.

This chain joins TRBV4-1 and TRBJ1-2, with TRBD1 as a possible D gene (5 bases). The CDR3 is made up of 12 amino acids. CDR1 and CDR2 (germline): MGHRA, YSYEKL. V lost 3 bases to trimming and J lost 10 bases, with 12 bases between them. CDR3 protein: CASSHEGADYTF. DNA of the CDR3: TGCGCCAGCAGCCATGAAGGGGCAGACTACACCTTC.

The gene calls are TRBV3-1 (or the pseudogene TRBV3-2) and TRBJ1-2, with D possibly matching TRBD1 (5 bases). This CDR3 comprises 14 residues. V was cut by 0 bases and J by 8 bases, with 13 bases left in between. Germline V gene data show CDR1 as LGHDT and CDR2 as YNNKEL (reference sequence). The CDR3 nucleotides read TGTGCCAGCAGCCAAGAGGGGGAGGGATGGGGCTACACCTTC. This gives the protein CASSQEGEGWGYTF.

The rearrangement joins TRBV4-3 to TRBJ2-7; D gene ambiguous. The V gene lost 1 base and the J gene lost 9 bases, with 13 bases spanning the gap. The CDR3 contains 13 residues. CDR1 LGHNA and CDR2 YSLEER come from the germline V gene. The CDR3 bases are TGCGCCAGCAGCCAAGTTCGTCGGTCTGTGCAGTACTTC. Translation: CASSQVRRSVQYF.

The CDR3 here is CATKGRAVGTEAFF. In nucleotides, the CDR3 is TGTGCCACCAAAGGGCGGGCTGTCGGCACTGAAGCTTTCTTT. The gene calls are TRBV2 and TRBJ1-1; D gene ambiguous. V was cut by 10 bases and J by 4 bases, with 19 bases left in between. CDR1 is SNHLY and CDR2 is FYNNEI in the germline V gene. The CDR3 has 14 residues.

The chain carries TRBV3-1 (or the pseudogene TRBV3-2) and TRBJ2-1, with D unclear. The V end was cut by 0 bases, the J end by 8 bases, with 8 bases between. This CDR3 has 13 residues. Germline assignment: CDR1 LGHDT and CDR2 YNNKEL (reference sequence). CDR3 protein: CASSQETRDEQFF. CDR3 coding DNA: TGTGCCAGCAGCCAAGAAACCCGGGATGAGCAGTTCTTC.

The V and J genes are TRBV27 and TRBJ2-5, with TRBD2 matching over 8 bases. The J segment lost 8 bases and the V segment lost 4 bases, leaving 15 bases of the junction unmatched. CDR1 and CDR2 from the germline V gene are MNHEY and SMNVEV (reference sequence). CDR3 length: 16 amino acids. DNA for the CDR3: TGTGCCAGCAGTTCGTCCGGGACTAGGAATCATGAAACCCAGTACTTC. This translates into CASSSSGTRNHETQYF.

The chain carries TRBV5-1 and TRBJ2-3, with TRBD2 identical over 7 bases. Looked up from germline, CDR1 is SGHRS and CDR2 is YFSETQ. After removal of 3 bases from V and 0 bases from J, the junction contained 10 bases not matched to a gene. The CDR3 spans 17 residues. CDR3 coding DNA: TGCGCCAGCAGCTGGCCGATTCAAGCGGGGAGCACAGATACGCAGTATTTT. Translated, it gives CASSWPIQAGSTDTQYF. Filled out from reference TRBV5-1 and TRBJ2-3, the complete variable domain reads KAGVTQTPRYLIKTRGQQVTLSCSPISGHRSVSWYQQTPGQGLQFLFEYFSETQRNKGNFPGRFSGRQFSNSRSEMNVSTLELGDSALYLCASSWPIQAGSTDTQYFGPGTRLTVL.

V and J are TRBV6-5 and TRBJ2-7, with TRBD1 as a possible D gene (6 bases). Germline V gives CDR1 MNHEY, CDR2 SVGAGI. The CDR3 runs to 13 residues. V shed 6 bases and J shed 5 bases, with 14 bases lying between them. The CDR3: CASRQQGYDEQYF. Here the CDR3 DNA reads TGTGCCAGCAGGCAACAGGGATACGACGAGCAGTACTTC.

This chain connects TRBV3-1 (or the pseudogene TRBV3-2) to TRBJ2-2; D may be TRBD1 (5 bases). CDR1 is LGHDT, CDR2 YNNKEL, per germline (reference sequence). CDR3 length: 12 amino acids. V was shortened by 3 bases and J by 9 bases, with 8 bases between the two germline ends. CDR3 sequence: CASSHRVRELFF. The CDR3 DNA reads as TGTGCCAGCAGCCACAGGGTACGGGAGCTGTTTTTT.

V is TRBV4-1 and J is TRBJ2-7, with 8 bases identical to TRBD1. The V gene's germline CDR1 is MGHRA and CDR2 YSYEKL. The CDR3 spans 15 residues. Trimming took 0 bases from V and 2 from J; bases not matched to a gene: 3. DNA for the CDR3: TGCGCCAGCAGCCAAGAGTGGACAGGGCCCTACGAGCAGTACTTC. This codes for CASSQEWTGPYEQYF.